Given below is one T cell receptor (beta chain) in context. As handled by the study authors: Estimation of nucleated cell counts relied on the amplification of reference gene primers. Only in-frame clones appear in the TCRdb table, and some are missing; sequencing was by immunoSEQ multiplex PCR. V and J calls and clone size are given by that table; D and trimming were obtained from the DNA. This sample carries tens of thousands of clones, approximately 86% of them seen once, and the ten largest clones take approximately 2.8%. Recruited during active infection, patients (from Seattle) were subsequently followed longitudinally. The data stem from a study of blood T cell repertoires in COVID-19. Whole-study context: COVID-19 samples from acute and convalescent phases originated in the United States, Italy and Spain. T cells, B-cell-depleted T cells, or PBMCs supplied cDNA or gDNA.

The clonotype was recovered from a woman of 80 years or more with COVID-19, enrolled during active disease. Specimen: peripheral blood.

CDR3 in DNA: TGTGCCACCAGCAGCGAATTTTCGGGTCCGGGGGGCTACACCTTC. Amino acids: CATSSEFSGPGGYTF. The V gene is TRBV15, the J gene TRBJ1-2; D remains unclear. V lost 3 bases and J 8 bases, leaving 19 bases between the germline ends. This CDR3 region has 15 residues. Germline V gene data show CDR1 as LNHNV and CDR2 as YYDKDF (reference sequence).